The rows below give T cell receptor beta chains drawn from one sample of a study of beta chain features in type 1 diabetes. Sequencing was performed with immunoSEQ multiplex PCR; in TCRdb, only in-frame clones are kept and a portion is missing. The sample holds under 300,000 clones, approximately 16% seen once. Input material: naive CD4+ T cells from blood. The receptors stem from a young man with type 1 diabetes. CDR3s include the opening cysteine and the closing phenylalanine or tryptophan. The D gene is left open where the match is weak. Clone size is stated in some rows and not others, as once, few, many or a class when expanded.

d_call,v_call,clone_size,j_call,cdr3_aa,cdr3_nt
NA,TRBV4-3,few,TRBJ2-2,CASSQELGGQYTGELFF,TGCGCCAGCAGCCAAGAATTGGGAGGACAGTACACCGGGGAGCTGTTTTTT
TRBD2,TRBV29-1,NA,TRBJ2-4,CSVAMTSGSWAGIQYF,TGCAGCGTTGCAATGACTAGCGGATCATGGGCGGGCATTCAGTACTTC
NA,TRBV7-9,few,TRBJ1-2,CASSLAGTGERYGYTF,TGTGCCAGCAGCTTAGCAGGGACGGGTGAACGCTATGGCTACACCTTC
NA,TRBV23-1,NA,TRBJ2-6,CASSPLRVQSASGANVLTF,TGCGCCAGCAGTCCCCTTAGGGTCCAATCAGCCTCTGGGGCCAACGTCCTGACTTTC
NA,TRBV25-1,NA,TRBJ2-7,CASSDRTYEQYF,TGTGCCAGCAGCGACAGGACCTACGAGCAGTACTTC
NA,TRBV9,few,TRBJ2-7,CASSPRQSSYEQYF,TGTGCCAGCAGCCCAAGACAGAGCTCCTACGAGCAGTACTTC
NA,TRBV6-5,NA,TRBJ2-1,CASSYGGQPYEQFF,TGTGCCAGCAGTTACGGGGGCCAGCCGTATGAGCAGTTCTTC
TRBD2,TRBV25-1,NA,TRBJ2-4,CASSETSGSSFSKNIQYF,TGTGCCAGCAGTGAGACTAGCGGGAGTTCCTTTTCCAAAAACATTCAGTACTTC
NA,TRBV29-1,NA,TRBJ1-4,CSVEDPGNEKLFF,TGCAGCGTTGAAGATCCTGGGAATGAAAAACTGTTTTTT
NA,TRBV7-8,once,TRBJ1-3,CASTYTTGGGNTIYF,TGTGCCAGCACTTACACGACAGGCGGGGGAAACACCATATATTTT
TRBD2,TRBV6-5,NA,TRBJ2-5,CASSQLAGGRETQYF,TGTGCCAGCAGCCAACTAGCGGGAGGGAGGGAGACCCAGTACTTC
NA,TRBV5-1,NA,TRBJ2-5,CASSFRVGQETQYF,TGCGCCAGCAGCTTCAGGGTGGGTCAAGAGACCCAGTACTTC
TRBD1,TRBV7-3,NA,TRBJ2-7,CASSRTGVVSSYEQYF,TGTGCCAGCAGCCGAACAGGGGTCGTCTCCAGCTACGAGCAGTACTTC
TRBD1,TRBV10-3,NA,TRBJ1-2,CAISEQTGTGDGYTF,TGTGCCATCAGTGAGCAGACTGGGACAGGGGACGGCTACACCTTC
TRBD1,TRBV4-1,NA,TRBJ2-1,CASSQEGTGGFHEQFF,TGCGCCAGCAGCCAAGAGGGGACAGGGGGATTTCATGAGCAGTTCTTC
NA,TRBV28,once,TRBJ2-7,CATLKVTYEQYF,TGTGCCACCTTGAAGGTAACCTACGAGCAGTACTTC
NA,TRBV2,few,TRBJ2-7,CASRLETYEQYF,TGTGCCAGCAGACTAGAGACCTACGAGCAGTACTTC
NA,TRBV7-2,NA,TRBJ2-1,CASSEQGFGEQFF,TGTGCCAGCAGCGAACAGGGATTCGGTGAGCAGTTCTTC
TRBD2,TRBV10-3,NA,TRBJ2-7,CAIRPGGYEQYF,TGTGCCATCAGGCCGGGGGGATACGAGCAGTACTTC
TRBD2,TRBV4-1,few,TRBJ2-3,CASSPVGTSGSWSDTQYF,TGCGCCAGCAGCCCGGTAGGGACTAGCGGGAGCTGGTCAGATACGCAGTATTTT
NA,TRBV7-2,few,TRBJ2-1,CASSRIYNEQFF,TGTGCCAGCAGCCGGATCTACAATGAGCAGTTCTTC
NA,TRBV7-2,few,TRBJ2-3,CASSLQAQSTDTQYF,TGTGCCAGCAGCCTCCAGGCCCAAAGCACAGATACGCAGTATTTT
NA,TRBV7-2,NA,TRBJ2-7,CASSLAGTTPTEQYF,TGTGCCAGCAGCTTAGCGGGGACAACGCCTACGGAGCAGTACTTC
NA,TRBV7-3,NA,TRBJ2-3,CASSLQGPDTQYF,TGTGCCAGCAGCTTACAGGGTCCAGATACGCAGTATTTT
NA,TRBV5-6,few,TRBJ2-7,CASSLPGPGTRYEQYF,TGTGCCAGCAGCTTACCTGGCCCCGGGACCCGCTACGAGCAGTACTTC
TRBD2,TRBV7-2,few,TRBJ2-1,CASSPNSRREGYNEQFF,TGTGCCAGCAGCCCGAACTCGAGGCGGGAGGGCTACAATGAGCAGTTCTTC
NA,TRBV11-1,NA,TRBJ2-7,CASSLGMGEQYF,TGTGCCAGCAGCTTGGGGATGGGCGAGCAGTACTTC
TRBD2,TRBV11-1,NA,TRBJ2-1,CASSWTSGMANEQFF,TGTGCCAGCAGCTGGACTAGCGGGATGGCCAATGAGCAGTTCTTC
NA,TRBV21-1,NA,TRBJ2-1,CASSKAYMDHMRGNEQFF,TGTGCCAGCAGCAAAGCGTATATGGATCATATGAGGGGCAATGAGCAGTTCTTC
NA,TRBV19,NA,TRBJ2-6,CAVRDGASGANVLTF,TGTGCCGTCCGGGACGGTGCCTCTGGGGCCAACGTCCTGACTTTC
NA,TRBV14,few,TRBJ2-3,CASSQAWGRSTDTQYF,TGTGCCAGCAGCCAAGCGTGGGGCCGAAGCACAGATACGCAGTATTTT
TRBD2,TRBV4-3,few,TRBJ2-3,CASSLGRARGSDTQYF,TGCGCCAGCAGCCTCGGGAGGGCCCGTGGATCAGATACGCAGTATTTT
NA,TRBV7-2,few,TRBJ1-1,CASSRQLEAEAFF,TGTGCCAGCAGTCGACAGCTTGAGGCTGAAGCTTTCTTT
NA,TRBV28,NA,TRBJ2-3,CASSLGGASTDTQYF,TGTGCCAGCAGTTTGGGGGGCGCGAGCACAGATACGCAGTATTTT
NA,TRBV29-1,few,TRBJ1-2,CSVELGLVYGYTF,TGCAGCGTTGAATTGGGGCTAGTGTATGGCTACACCTTC